This T cell receptor beta chain was recorded in a study of T-cell reconstitution after alpha-beta-depleted transplantation in children (dated by TCRdb to the mid-2010s). At the level of the whole study: T-cell immune reconstitution after TCRalphabeta/CD19-depleted allogeneic hematopoietic cell transplantation in children was quantitatively tracked in the study by means of TCR repertoire profiling. Here is what the overall study found, with its caveats: The apparently early alphabetaT-cell count recovery about two months after transplant was reportedly dependent on only several hundred rapidly expanded clones derived from non-depleted graft cells. Over subsequent months, a decline in hyperexpanded clone frequencies was noted, and after one year, T-cell counts and TCRbeta diversity were mostly ascribed to newly produced T cells. In some patients, the high TCRbeta diversity seen at day 60 was put down to recipient T cells and intrathymic progenitors that had survived conditioning.

The label giving this sample's treatment or condition can be read as: allogeneic hematopoietic cell transplantation with graft depleted of TCRalphabeta T cells and CD19 B cells. The transplant recipients were children given TCRalphabeta/CD19-depleted allogeneic hematopoietic cell grafts. Measured from the cysteine to the phenylalanine, the CDR3 is 16 residues long. Only the CDR3 DNA is retained, 48 bases long and in frame from the first base. V trim: 1 base; J trim: 4 bases; unmatched bases: 5. The protocol used for the library was PCR. Data came from an Illumina HiSeq 2500. Molecular barcoding was employed in the preparation of TCR libraries, with unique molecular identifiers being used to normalize TCRbeta repertoire quantification. Using fastp trimming at Q25 and MiXCR clonotype assembly, TCRdb reanalyzed the public sequencing data and kept in-frame beta chains. Every distinct CDR3 protein forms one entry, paired with its most common genes and DNA. This sample gives approximately 500,000 distinct CDR3 sequences in total; over 25% of them show up just once. The ten largest clonotypes hold around a third of the sample.

Comments on this clonotype: The target of this receptor is not known. There are no base qualities to consult, and no much larger clone falls within one base.

This sequence was found in a boy younger than two with Wiskott-Aldrich syndrome, due to receive a stem cell transplant. The chain is made from TRBV12-3 or TRBV12-4 and TRBJ2-1, with 9 junctional bases fitting TRBD2. This specimen was PBMCs, taken before TCRalphabeta/CD19-depleted stem cell transplant. The DNA is as follows: TGTGCCAGCAGTTTAGAAGCGGGAGGAGGTTACAATGAGCAGTTCTTC. It is translated as CASSLEAGGGYNEQFF.